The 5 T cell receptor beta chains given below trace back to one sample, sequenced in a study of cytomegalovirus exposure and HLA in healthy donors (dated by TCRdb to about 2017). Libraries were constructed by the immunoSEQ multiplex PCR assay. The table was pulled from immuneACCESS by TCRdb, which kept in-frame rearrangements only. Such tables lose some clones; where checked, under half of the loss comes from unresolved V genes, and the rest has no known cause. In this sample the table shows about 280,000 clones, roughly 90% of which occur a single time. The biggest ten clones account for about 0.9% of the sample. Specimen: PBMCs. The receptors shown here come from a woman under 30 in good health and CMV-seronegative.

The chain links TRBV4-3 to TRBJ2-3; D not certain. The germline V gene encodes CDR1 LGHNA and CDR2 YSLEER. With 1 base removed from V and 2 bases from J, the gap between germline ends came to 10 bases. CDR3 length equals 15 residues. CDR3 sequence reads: CASSQAGPVTDTQYF. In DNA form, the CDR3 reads TGCGCCAGCAGCCAAGCTGGCCCAGTCACAGATACGCAGTATTTT.

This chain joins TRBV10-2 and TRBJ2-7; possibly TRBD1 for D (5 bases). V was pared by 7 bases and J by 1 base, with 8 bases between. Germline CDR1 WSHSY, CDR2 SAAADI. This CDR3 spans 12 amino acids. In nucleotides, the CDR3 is TGCGCCAGCACCGACAGTTCCTACGAGCAGTACTTC. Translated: CASTDSSYEQYF.

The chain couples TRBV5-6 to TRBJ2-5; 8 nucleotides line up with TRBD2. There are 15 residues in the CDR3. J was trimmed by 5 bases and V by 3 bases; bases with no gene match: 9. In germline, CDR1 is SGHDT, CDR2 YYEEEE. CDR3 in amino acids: CASSSTGGPGETQYF. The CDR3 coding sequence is TGTGCCAGCAGCTCCACGGGAGGGCCAGGGGAGACCCAGTACTTC.

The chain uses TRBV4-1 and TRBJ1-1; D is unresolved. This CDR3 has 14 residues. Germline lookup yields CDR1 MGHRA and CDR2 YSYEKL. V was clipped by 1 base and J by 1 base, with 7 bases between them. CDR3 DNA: TGCGCCAGCAGCCAAGTCTTCGGGAACACTGAAGCTTTCTTT. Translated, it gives CASSQVFGNTEAFF.

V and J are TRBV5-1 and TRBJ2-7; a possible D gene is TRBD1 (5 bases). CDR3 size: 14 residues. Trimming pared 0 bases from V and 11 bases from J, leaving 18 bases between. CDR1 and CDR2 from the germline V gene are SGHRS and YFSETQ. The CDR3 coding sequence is TGCGCCAGCAGCTTGGGGGGCCAGGCCCAAGGGGAGTACTTC. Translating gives CASSLGGQAQGEYF.